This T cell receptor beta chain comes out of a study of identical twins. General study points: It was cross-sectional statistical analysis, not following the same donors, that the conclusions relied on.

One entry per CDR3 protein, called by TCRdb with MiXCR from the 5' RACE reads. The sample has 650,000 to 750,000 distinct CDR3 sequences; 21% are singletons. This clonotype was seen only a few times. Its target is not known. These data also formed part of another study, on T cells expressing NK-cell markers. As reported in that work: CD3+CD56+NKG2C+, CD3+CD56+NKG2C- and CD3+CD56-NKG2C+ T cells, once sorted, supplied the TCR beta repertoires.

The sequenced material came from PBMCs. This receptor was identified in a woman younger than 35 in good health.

DNA for the CDR3: TGTGCCAGCAGTTACTCGAGCGTAGGGTCCGAGCAGTACTTC. This gives the protein CASSYSSVGSEQYF. The genes are TRBV6-5 and TRBJ2-7; D is ambiguous. V lost 0 bases, J lost 6 bases, and 12 bases lay in between. Germline V gene sequence: CDR1 MNHEY, CDR2 SVGAGI. This CDR3 spans 14 amino acids.